Given below is one T cell receptor (beta chain) in context. V gave up 4 bases and J gave up 6 bases; unmatched junction bases: 10. CDR1 and CDR2 (germline): SGHKS, YYEKEE (reference sequence). This CDR3 spans 15 amino acids. This sample stems from a study of blood T cell repertoires in COVID-19. Study at large: COVID-19 samples collected from the United States, Italy and Spain covered acute and convalescent phases.

This table comes from immunoSEQ multiplex PCR, and its TCRdb copy is limited to in-frame clones, with some not included. The table includes some 100,000 clones, 80% to 90% detected once. The sequence derives from a woman between 50 and 59 years old who had recovered from COVID-19. The source material was PBMCs or T cells enriched from blood (not recorded which). This chain links TRBV5-5 with TRBJ2-7; 10 positions agree with TRBD2. CDR3 in DNA: TGTGCCAGCAGCCCCGGGACTAGCGACGGTTCCGAGCAGTACTTC. Translating it yields CASSPGTSDGSEQYF.